A single sample gave rise to the 2 T cell receptor beta chains below, sequenced in a study of CD8+ T cells in alopecia areata. Using CD4, CD8alpha, NKG2D, NKG2ACE and other markers, pooled cutaneous lymph node cells were sorted. Following RNA extraction, reverse transcription yielded cDNA that acted as the sequencing template. Sequenced by immunoSEQ multiplex PCR; TCRdb stores in-frame clones only, minus some. The sample gives more than 250,000 clones, none seen only once, and the top ten clones hold roughly 1.2%. The sequenced sample consisted of CD4+ T cells sorted from a lymph node. Receptor source: a C3H/HeJ mouse with alopecia areata. Mouse strain MHC haplotype: H2-k.

Turning to this clone: Gene names follow the mouse nomenclature. Read coverage stops 4 residues before the CDR3 terminus; the germline J gene supplies the remainder. This rearrangement joins TRBV2 to TRBJ1-2; TRBD1 might be the D (5 bases). Trimming left V 0 bases short and J 3 bases short, with 14 bases between. Germline CDR1 is LGHNA and CDR2 is YSYQKL. This CDR3 spans 16 amino acids. The DNA read from the CDR3 is TGTGCCAGCAGCCAAGATCGAGGGGTGAGAGACTCC. As protein: CASSQDRGVRDS. The entire CDR3 is CASSQDRGVRDSDYTF. Based on the CDR3 plus reference TRBV2 and TRBJ1-2, the full variable domain is DPKIIQKPKYLVAVTGSEKILICEQYLGHNAMYWYRQSAKKPLEFMFSYSYQKLMDNQTASSRFQPQSSKKNHLDLQITALKPDDSATYFCASSQDRGVRDSDYTFGSGTRLLVI.

A remark on this clone: Genes and germline come from the mouse. The read halts 4 residues ahead of the CDR3 end, with the missing end drawn from the germline J gene. The gene calls are TRBV13-1 and TRBJ2-3; the D gene is possibly TRBD1 (6 bases). V was shortened by 3 bases and J by 0 bases, with 17 bases between the two germline ends. Germline assignment: CDR1 NSHNY and CDR2 SYGAGN. The CDR3 consists of 17 residues. Incomplete CDR3 DNA: TGTGCCAGCAGTGGTCGCCGGGCCAGGGGTAGTGCAGAA. Translation: CASSGRRARGSAE. The full CDR3 protein reads CASSGRRARGSAETLYF.